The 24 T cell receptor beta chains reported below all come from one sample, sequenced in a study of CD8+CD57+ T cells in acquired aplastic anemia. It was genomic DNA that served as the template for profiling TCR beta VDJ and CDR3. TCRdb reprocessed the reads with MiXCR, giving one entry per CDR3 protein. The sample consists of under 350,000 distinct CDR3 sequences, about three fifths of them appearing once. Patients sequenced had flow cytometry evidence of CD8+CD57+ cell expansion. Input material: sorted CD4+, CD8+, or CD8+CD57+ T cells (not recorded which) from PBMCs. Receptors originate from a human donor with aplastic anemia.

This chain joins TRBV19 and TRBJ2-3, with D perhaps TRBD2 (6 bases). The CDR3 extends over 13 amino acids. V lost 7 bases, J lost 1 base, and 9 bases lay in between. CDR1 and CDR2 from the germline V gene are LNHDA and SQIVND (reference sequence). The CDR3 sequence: CASTERGTDTQYF. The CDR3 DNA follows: TGTGCCAGTACTGAGCGGGGCACAGATACGCAGTATTTT.

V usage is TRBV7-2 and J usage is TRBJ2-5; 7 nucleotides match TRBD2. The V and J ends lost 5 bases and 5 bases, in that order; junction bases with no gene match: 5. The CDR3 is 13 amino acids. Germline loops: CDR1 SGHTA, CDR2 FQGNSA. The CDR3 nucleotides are TGTGCCAGCAGCCGGGACTACGCGGAGACCCAGTACTTC. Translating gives CASSRDYAETQYF.

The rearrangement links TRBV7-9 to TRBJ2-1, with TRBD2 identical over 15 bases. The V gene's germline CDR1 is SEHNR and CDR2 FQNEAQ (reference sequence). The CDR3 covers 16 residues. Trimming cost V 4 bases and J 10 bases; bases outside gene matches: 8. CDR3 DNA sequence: TGTGCCAGCAGCTCCCGGACTAGCGGGGGGGCGGGGGAGCAGTTCTTC. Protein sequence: CASSSRTSGGAGEQFF.

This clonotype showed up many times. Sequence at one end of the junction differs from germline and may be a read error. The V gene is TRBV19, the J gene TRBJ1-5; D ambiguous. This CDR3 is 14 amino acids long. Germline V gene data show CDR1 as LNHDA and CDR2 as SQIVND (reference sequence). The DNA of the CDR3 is TGTGCCAGTAGTGTAGAATGGGGCAATCAGCCCCAGCATTTT. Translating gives CASSVEWGNQPQHF.

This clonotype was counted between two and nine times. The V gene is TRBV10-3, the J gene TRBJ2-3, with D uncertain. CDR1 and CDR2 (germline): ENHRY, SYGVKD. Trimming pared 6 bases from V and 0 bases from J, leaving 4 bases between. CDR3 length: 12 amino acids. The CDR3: CAISGSTDTQYF. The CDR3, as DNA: TGTGCCATCAGCGGGAGCACAGATACGCAGTATTTT.

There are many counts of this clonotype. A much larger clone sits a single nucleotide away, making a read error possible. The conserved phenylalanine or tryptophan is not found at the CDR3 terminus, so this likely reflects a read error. CDR3 bases: TGTGCCAGCAATCGTCAGGGTACCAATTCACCCCTCCACCTT. Translating it yields CASNRQGTNSPLHL. The J gene is TRBJ1-6, the V gene TRBV12-3 or TRBV12-4; D possibly corresponds to TRBD1 (5 bases). V gave up 7 bases and J gave up 7 bases, with 14 bases separating them. This CDR3 comprises 14 residues.

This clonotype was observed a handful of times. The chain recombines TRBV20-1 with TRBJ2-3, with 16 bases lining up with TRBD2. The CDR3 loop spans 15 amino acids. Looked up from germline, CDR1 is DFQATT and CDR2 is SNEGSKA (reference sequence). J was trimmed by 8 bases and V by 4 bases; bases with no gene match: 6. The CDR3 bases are TGCAGTGCTACAGCGGGACTAGCGGGAGGGGGTACGCAGTATTTT. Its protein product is CSATAGLAGGGTQYF.

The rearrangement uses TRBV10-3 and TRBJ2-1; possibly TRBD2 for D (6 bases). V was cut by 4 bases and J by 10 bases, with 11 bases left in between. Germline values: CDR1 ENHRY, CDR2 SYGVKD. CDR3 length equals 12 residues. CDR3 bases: TGTGCCATCAGTGCGGCGGGAAAAGAGCAGTTCTTC. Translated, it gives CAISAAGKEQFF.

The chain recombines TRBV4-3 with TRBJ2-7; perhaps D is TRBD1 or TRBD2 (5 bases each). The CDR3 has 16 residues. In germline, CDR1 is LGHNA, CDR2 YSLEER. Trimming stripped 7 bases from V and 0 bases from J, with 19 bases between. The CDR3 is CASNQTASGRSYEQYF. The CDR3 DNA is TGCGCCAGCAACCAGACAGCCAGCGGTCGCTCCTACGAGCAGTACTTC.

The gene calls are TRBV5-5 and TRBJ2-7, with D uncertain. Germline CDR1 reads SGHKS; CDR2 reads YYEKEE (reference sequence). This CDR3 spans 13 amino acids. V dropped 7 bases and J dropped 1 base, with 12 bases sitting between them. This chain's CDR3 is CASVLKASYEQYF. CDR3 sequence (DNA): TGTGCCAGCGTCCTTAAGGCTTCCTACGAGCAGTACTTC.

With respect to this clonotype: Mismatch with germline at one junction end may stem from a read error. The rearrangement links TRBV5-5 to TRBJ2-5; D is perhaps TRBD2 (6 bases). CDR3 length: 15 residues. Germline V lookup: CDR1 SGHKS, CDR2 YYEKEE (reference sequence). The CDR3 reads CASSKTREIQETQYF. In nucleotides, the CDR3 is TGCGCCAGCAGCAAAACCCGGGAGATCCAAGAGACCCAGTACTTC.

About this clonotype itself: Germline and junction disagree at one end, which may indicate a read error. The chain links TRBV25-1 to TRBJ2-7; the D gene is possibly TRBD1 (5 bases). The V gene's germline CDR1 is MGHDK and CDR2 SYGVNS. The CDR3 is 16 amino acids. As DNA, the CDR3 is TGCGCCAGCAGCCAAGGACCCAACAGGTACTCCTACGAGCAGTACTTC. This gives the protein CASSQGPNRYSYEQYF.

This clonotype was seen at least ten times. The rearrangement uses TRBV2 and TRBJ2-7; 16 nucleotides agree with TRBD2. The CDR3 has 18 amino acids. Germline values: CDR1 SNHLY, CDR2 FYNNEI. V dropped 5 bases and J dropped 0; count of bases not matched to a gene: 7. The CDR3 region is CASSSSGLAGGSSYEQYF. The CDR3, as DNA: TGTGCCAGCAGTTCCTCGGGACTAGCGGGGGGGAGCTCCTACGAGCAGTACTTC.

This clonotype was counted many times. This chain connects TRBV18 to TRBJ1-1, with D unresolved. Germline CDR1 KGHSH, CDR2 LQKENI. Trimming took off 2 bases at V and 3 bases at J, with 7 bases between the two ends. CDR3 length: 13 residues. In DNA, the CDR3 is TGTGCCAGCTCACCAAACCGGGACACTGAAGCTTTCTTT. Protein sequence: CASSPNRDTEAFF.

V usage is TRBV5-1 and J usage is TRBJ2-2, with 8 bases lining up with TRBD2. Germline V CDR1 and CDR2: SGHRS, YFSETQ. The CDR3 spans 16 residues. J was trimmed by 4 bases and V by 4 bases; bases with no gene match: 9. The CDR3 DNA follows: TGCGCCAGCAGCCTGGCGTCTAGCGGGTTCACCGGGGAGCTGTTTTTT. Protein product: CASSLASSGFTGELFF. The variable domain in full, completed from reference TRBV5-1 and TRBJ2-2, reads KAGVTQTPRYLIKTRGQQVTLSCSPISGHRSVSWYQQTPGQGLQFLFEYFSETQRNKGNFPGRFSGRQFSNSRSEMNVSTLELGDSALYLCASSLASSGFTGELFFGEGSRLTVL.

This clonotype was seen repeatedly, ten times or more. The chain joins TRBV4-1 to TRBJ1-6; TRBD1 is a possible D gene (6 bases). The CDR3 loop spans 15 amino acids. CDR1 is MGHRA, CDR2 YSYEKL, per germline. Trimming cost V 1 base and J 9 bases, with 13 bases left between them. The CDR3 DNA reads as TGCGCCAGCAGCCAAGCCCACGGGACATCTTCACCCCTCCACTTT. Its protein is CASSQAHGTSSPLHF.

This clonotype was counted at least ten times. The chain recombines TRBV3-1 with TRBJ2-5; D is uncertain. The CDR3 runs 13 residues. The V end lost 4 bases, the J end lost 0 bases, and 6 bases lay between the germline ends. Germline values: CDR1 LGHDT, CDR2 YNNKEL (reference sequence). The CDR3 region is CASSPTHQETQYF. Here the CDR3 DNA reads TGTGCCAGCAGCCCTACGCACCAAGAGACCCAGTACTTC.

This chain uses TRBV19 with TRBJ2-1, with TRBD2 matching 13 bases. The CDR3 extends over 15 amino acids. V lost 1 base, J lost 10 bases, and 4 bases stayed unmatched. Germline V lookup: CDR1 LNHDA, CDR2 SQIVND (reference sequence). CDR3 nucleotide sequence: TGTGCCAGTAGTATAGTCGGGACTAGCGGGACCGAGCAGTTCTTC. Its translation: CASSIVGTSGTEQFF.

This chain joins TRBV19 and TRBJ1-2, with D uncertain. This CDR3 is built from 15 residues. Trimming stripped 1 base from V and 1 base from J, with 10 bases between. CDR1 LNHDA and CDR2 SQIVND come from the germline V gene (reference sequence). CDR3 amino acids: CASSIGNRDNYGYTF. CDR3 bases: TGTGCCAGTAGTATAGGCAATAGGGATAACTATGGCTACACCTTC.

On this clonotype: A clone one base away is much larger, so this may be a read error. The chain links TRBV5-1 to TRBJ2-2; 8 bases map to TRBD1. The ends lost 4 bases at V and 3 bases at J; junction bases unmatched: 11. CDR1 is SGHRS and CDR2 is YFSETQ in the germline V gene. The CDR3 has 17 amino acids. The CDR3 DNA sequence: TGCGCCAGCAGCCTCACCATTACAGGGGGATACACCGGGGAGCTGTTTTTT. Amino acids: CASSLTITGGYTGELFF. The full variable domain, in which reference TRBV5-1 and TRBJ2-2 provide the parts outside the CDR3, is KAGVTQTPRYLIKTRGQQVTLSCSPISGHRSVSWYQQTPGQGLQFLFEYFSETQRNKGNFPGRFSGRQFSNSRSEMNVSTLELGDSALYLCASSLTITGGYTGELFFGEGSRLTVL.

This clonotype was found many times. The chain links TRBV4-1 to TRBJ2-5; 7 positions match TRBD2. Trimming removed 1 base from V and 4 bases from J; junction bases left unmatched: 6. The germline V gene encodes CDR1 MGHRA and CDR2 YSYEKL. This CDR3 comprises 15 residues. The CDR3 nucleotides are TGCGCCAGCAGCCAAGTCGGACTAGTTGTAGAGACCCAGTACTTC. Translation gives CASSQVGLVVETQYF.

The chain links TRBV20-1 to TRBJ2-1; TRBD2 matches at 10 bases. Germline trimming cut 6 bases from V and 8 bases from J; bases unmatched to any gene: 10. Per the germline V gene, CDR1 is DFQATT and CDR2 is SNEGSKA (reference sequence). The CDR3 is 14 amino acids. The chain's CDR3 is CSATSGRAIYEQFF. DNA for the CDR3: TGCAGTGCCACCAGCGGGAGGGCTATCTATGAGCAGTTCTTC.

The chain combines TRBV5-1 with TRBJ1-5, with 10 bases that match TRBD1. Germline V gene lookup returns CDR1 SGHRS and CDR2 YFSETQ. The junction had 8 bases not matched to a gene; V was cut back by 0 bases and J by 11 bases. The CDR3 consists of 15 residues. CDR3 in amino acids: CASSLGQGARETQHF. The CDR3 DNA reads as TGCGCCAGCAGCTTGGGACAGGGGGCGCGAGAGACCCAGCATTTT.

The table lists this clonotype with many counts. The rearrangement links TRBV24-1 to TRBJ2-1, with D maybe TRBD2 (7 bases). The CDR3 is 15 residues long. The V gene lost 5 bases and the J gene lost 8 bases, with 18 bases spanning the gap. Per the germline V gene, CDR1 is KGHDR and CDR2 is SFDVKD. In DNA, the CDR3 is TGTGCCACCAGTGGAGGGGGGGCCCTCCTCGATGAGCAGTTCTTC. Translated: CATSGGGALLDEQFF.